Here is one T cell receptor beta chain with its context. This clone came up once. This receptor's antigen is unknown. Base qualities are not at hand, and no much larger clone is one base apart. For sequencing of the TCRbeta CDR3 region, genomic DNA was extracted from the sorted cells. The immunoSEQ Assay was used to sequence the TCRbeta CDR3 regions. TCRdb obtained this table from immuneACCESS and retained in-frame rearrangements with V and J assigned. These tables miss some clones; where compared with another copy, unresolved V genes account for less than half of the shortfall, and the remainder is unexplained. Recorded for this sample are 55,000 to 65,000 clones; around 84% of them occurred a single time. Of the sample, 3.5% to 4% falls within the top ten clones. The trial excluded patients who had a history of autoimmune disease or were on systemic immunosuppression. Peripheral blood for TCR sequencing was collected from all dose cohorts at baseline, on cycle 4 day 1, and on cycle 7 day 1. Samples were obtained from an open-label, multicenter, first-in-human phase I dose-escalation trial of ivuxolimab. Adults with locally advanced or metastatic melanoma, renal cell, hepatocellular, or head and neck squamous cell carcinoma were enrolled in the trial. CD4+ and CD8+ T cells were sorted separately from peripheral blood before TCR sequencing.

These data come from a study of OX40 agonist ivuxolimab in advanced cancers. Background on the whole study: Ivuxolimab was a fully human IgG2 agonistic monoclonal antibody targeting the costimulatory receptor OX40 (CD134). Prior anti-PD-1, anti-PD-L1 or anti-CTLA-4 therapy was permitted, and checkpoint inhibitors had been received by more than 35% of dose-escalation patients. Peripheral TCRbeta sequencing was intended to test whether TCR sequence diversity was altered and clonal T-cell expansion was caused by ivuxolimab. Of the approximately 54 patients in dose escalation, around 20 had hepatocellular carcinoma, around 15 had melanoma, 9 had renal cell carcinoma and 9 had head and neck cancer. Partial responses occurred in three dose-escalation patients, of whom one had hepatocellular carcinoma and two had cutaneous melanoma. Intravenous ivuxolimab was administered to patients every 2 weeks at six dose levels: 0.01, 0.1, 0.3, 1.5, 3 and 10 mg/kg. The paper reports the monotherapy dose-escalation portion (N of about 50 patients) of the phase I ivuxolimab trial. In the dose-escalation cohort, 65% to 85% of patients were male, and the mean age was roughly 60 years with a range of roughly 23 to 90.

Broad study findings and their caveats: At doses from 0.1 to 3.0 mg/kg, clonal expansion was seen in both CD4+ and CD8+ blood T cells between baseline and week 6. Low levels of normalized T-cell clonal expansion were also seen in some patients who did not respond. In partial responders in the 0.1-3.0 mg/kg groups, normalized peripheral clonal expansion was found to be among the lowest, especially among CD8+ T cells. After ivuxolimab, more expanded clones were found on average in CD8+ T cells than in CD4+ T cells. Antigen specificity was not determined for the clonally expanded peripheral T cells.

According to the germline V gene, CDR1 reads MDHEN and CDR2 reads SYDVKM. V is clipped by 3 bases and J by 3 bases, and the sequence between their germline boundaries is 11 bases long. The CDR3 has 14 amino acids, counting the end cysteine and phenylalanine. Only CDR3 DNA remains: 42 bases, in frame from the first base. This receptor was taken from an adult with an advanced solid tumor such as melanoma, head and neck, liver or kidney cancer. Recombination connected TRBV28 to TRBJ2-5, with the D gene call left open. The sample consisted of CD4+ or CD8+ T cells sorted from blood, taken in a trial of the OX40 agonist ivuxolimab. This receptor has the CDR3 CASSLGSRKETQYF. The nucleotide sequence reads TGTGCCAGCAGTTTGGGCAGCAGGAAAGAGACCCAGTACTTC.